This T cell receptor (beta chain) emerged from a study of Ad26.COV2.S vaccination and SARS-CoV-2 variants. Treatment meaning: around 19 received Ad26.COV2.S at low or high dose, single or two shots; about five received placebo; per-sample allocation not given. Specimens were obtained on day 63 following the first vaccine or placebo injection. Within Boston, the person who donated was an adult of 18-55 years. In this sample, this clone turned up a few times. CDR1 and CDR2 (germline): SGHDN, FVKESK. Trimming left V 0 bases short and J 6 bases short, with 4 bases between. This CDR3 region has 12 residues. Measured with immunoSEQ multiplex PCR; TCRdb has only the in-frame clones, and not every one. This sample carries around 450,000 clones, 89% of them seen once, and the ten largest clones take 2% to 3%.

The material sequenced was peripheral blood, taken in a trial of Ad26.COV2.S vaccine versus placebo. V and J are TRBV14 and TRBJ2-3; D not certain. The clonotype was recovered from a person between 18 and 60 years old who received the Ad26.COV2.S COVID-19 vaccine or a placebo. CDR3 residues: CASSQERDTQYF. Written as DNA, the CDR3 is TGTGCCAGCAGCCAAGAGCGGGATACGCAGTATTTT.